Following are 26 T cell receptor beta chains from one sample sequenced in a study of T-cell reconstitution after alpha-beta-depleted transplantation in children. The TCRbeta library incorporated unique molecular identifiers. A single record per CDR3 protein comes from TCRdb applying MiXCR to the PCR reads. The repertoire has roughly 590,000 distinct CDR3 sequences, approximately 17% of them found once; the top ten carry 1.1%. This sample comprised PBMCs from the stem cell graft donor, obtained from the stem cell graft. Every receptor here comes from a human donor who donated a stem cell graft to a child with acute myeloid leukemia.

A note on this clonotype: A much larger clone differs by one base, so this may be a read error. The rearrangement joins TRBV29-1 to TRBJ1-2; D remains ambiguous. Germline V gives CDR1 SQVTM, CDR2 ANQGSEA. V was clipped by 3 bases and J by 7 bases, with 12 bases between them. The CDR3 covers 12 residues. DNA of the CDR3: TGCAGCGTTGATGACGTCTTCTGTGGCTACACCTTC. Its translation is CSVDDVFCGYTF.

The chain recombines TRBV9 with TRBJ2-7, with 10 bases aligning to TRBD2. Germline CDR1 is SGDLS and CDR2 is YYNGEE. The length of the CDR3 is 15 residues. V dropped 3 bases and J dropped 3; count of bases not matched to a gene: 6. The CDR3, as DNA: TGTGCCAGCAGCGCCGGACTAGCGGAGAACTACGAGCAGTACTTC. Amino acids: CASSAGLAENYEQYF.

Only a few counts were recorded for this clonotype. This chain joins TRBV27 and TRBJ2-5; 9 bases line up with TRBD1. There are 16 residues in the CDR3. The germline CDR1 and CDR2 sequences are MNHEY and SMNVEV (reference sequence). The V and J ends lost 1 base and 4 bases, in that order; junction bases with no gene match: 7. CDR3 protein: CASSLFWTGAPETQYF. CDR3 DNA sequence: TGTGCCAGCAGTTTATTCTGGACAGGGGCCCCAGAGACCCAGTACTTC.

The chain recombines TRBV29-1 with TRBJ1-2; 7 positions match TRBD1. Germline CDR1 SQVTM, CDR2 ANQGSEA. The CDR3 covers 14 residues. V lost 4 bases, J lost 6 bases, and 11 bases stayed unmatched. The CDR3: CSVVWDSFIDGYTF. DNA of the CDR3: TGCAGCGTTGTGTGGGACAGCTTTATTGATGGCTACACCTTC.

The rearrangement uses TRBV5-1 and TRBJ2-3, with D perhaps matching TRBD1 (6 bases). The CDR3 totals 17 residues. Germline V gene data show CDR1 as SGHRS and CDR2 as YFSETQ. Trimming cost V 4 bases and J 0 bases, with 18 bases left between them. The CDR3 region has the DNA TGCGCCAGCAGCCACCCTGTTGGGGGCGCTAGCACAGATACGCAGTATTTT. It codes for CASSHPVGGASTDTQYF. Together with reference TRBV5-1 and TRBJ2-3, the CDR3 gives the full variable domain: KAGVTQTPRYLIKTRGQQVTLSCSPISGHRSVSWYQQTPGQGLQFLFEYFSETQRNKGNFPGRFSGRQFSNSRSEMNVSTLELGDSALYLCASSHPVGGASTDTQYFGPGTRLTVL.

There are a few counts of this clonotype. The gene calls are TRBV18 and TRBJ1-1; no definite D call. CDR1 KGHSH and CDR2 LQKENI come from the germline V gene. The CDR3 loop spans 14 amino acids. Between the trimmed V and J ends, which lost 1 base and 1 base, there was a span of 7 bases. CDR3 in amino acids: CASSPRSTNTEAFF. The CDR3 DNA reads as TGTGCCAGCTCACCACGAAGTACGAACACTGAAGCTTTCTTT.

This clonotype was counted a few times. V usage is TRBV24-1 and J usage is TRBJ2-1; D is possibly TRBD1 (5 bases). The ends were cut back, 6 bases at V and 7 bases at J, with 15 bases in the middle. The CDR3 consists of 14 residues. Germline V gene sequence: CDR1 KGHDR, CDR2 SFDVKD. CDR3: CATSRAGRQNEQFF. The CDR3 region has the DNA TGTGCCACCAGTAGGGCAGGGCGGCAAAATGAGCAGTTCTTC.

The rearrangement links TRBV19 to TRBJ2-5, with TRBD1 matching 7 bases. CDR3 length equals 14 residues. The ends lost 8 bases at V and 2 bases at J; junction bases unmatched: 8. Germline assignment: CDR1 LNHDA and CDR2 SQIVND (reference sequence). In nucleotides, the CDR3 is TGTGCCAGTCGTCAGACAGGGTCACAAGAGACCCAGTACTTC. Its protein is CASRQTGSQETQYF. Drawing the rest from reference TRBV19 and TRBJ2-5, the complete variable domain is DGGITQSPKYLFRKEGQNVTLSCEQNLNHDAMYWYRQDPGQGLRLIYYSQIVNDFQKGDIAEGYSVSREKKESFPLTVTSAQKNPTAFYLCASRQTGSQETQYFGPGTRLLVL.

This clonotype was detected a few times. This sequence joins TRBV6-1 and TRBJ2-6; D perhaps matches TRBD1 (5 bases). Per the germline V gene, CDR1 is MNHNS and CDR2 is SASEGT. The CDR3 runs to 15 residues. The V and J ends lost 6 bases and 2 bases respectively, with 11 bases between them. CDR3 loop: CASRSGWAGANVLTF. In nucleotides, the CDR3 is TGTGCCAGCAGGTCAGGGTGGGCTGGGGCCAACGTCCTGACTTTC.

The CDR3 nucleotides read TGCAGCGTTATCTACAGGGCCGCGAACACCGGGGAGCTGTTTTTT. Translation gives CSVIYRAANTGELFF. The rearrangement joins TRBV29-1 to TRBJ2-2; maybe TRBD1 (6 bases). The CDR3 has 15 amino acids. The V gene lost 5 bases and the J gene lost 0 bases, with 13 bases spanning the gap. Germline V gene data show CDR1 as SQVTM and CDR2 as ANQGSEA.

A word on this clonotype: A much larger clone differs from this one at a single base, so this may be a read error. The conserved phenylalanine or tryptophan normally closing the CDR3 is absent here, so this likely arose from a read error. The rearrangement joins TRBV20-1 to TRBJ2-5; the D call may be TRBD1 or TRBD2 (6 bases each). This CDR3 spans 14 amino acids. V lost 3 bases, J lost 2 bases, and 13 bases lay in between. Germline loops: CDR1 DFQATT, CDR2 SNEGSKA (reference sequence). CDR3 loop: CSASPGAVQETQYC. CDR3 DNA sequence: TGCAGTGCTAGCCCGGGGGCGGTTCAAGAGACCCAGTACTGC.

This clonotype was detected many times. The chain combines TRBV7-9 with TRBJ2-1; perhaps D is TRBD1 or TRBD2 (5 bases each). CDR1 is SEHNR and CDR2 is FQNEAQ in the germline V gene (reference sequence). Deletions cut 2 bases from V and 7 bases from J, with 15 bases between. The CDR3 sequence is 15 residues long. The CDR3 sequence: CASSLQGAKANEQFF. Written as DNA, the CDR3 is TGTGCCAGCAGCTTACAGGGAGCGAAGGCAAATGAGCAGTTCTTC.

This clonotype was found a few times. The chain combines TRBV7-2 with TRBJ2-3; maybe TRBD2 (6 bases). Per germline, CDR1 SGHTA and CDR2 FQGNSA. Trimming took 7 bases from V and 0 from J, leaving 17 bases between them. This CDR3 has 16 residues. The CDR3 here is CASIRTTGTSTDTQYF. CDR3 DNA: TGTGCCAGCATCCGGACGACCGGGACTAGCACAGATACGCAGTATTTT.

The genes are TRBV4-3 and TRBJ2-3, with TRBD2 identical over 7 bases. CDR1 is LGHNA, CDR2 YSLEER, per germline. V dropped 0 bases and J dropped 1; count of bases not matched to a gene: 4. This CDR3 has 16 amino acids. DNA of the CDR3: TGCGCCAGCAGCCAAGATGCGGGGGTAGGCACAGATACGCAGTATTTT. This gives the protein CASSQDAGVGTDTQYF.

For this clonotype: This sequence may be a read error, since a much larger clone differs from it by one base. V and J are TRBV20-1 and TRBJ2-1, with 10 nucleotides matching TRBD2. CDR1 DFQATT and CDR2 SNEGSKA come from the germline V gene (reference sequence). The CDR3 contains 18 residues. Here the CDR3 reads CCALEHLKGSGGYNEQFF. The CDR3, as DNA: TGCTGTGCCTTAGAGCACCTGAAGGGTAGCGGGGGGTACAATGAGCAGTTCTTC.

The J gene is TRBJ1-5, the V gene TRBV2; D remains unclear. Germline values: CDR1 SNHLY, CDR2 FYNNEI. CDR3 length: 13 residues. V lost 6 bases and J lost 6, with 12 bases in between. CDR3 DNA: TGTGCCAGCAGGCGGGGATCTGCTCAGCCCCAGCATTTT. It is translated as CASRRGSAQPQHF.

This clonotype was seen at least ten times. The CDR3 DNA reads as TGTGCCAGCAGCTCGACCGGGCCAACTGACTATGGCTACACCTTC. It is translated as CASSSTGPTDYGYTF. The chain couples TRBV12-3 or TRBV12-4 to TRBJ1-2; no firm D call. This CDR3 has 15 amino acids. V was pared by 6 bases and J by 3 bases, with 17 bases between.

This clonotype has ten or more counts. CDR3 loop: CASSLVVAVSEQYF. CDR3 nucleotides: TGCGCCAGCAGCTTGGTGGTAGCAGTAAGCGAGCAGTACTTC. This chain connects TRBV5-1 to TRBJ2-7, with D unclear. The CDR3 spans 14 residues. From germline, CDR1 is SGHRS and CDR2 YFSETQ. V was shortened by 0 bases and J by 6 bases, with 13 bases between the two germline ends.

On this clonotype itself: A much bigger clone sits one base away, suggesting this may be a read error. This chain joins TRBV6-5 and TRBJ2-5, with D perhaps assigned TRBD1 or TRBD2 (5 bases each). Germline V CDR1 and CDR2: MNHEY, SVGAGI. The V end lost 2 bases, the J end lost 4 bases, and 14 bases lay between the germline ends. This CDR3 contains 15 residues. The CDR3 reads CASSYTRDVVETQYF. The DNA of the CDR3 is TGTGCCAGCAGTTACACTAGGGACGTAGTAGAGACCCAGTACTTC.

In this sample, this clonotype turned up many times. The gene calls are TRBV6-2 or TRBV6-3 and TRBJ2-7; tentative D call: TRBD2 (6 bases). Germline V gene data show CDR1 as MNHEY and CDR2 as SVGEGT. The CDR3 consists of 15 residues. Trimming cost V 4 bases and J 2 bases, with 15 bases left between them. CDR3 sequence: CASSLWRGATYEQYF. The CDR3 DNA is TGTGCCAGCAGTTTGTGGAGGGGAGCCACCTACGAGCAGTACTTC.

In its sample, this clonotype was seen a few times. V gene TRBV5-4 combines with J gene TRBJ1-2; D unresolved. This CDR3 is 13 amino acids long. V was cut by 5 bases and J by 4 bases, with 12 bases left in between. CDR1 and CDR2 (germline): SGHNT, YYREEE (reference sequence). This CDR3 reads CASRPTAGYGYTF. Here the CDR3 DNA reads TGTGCCAGCAGACCTACCGCGGGCTATGGCTACACCTTC.

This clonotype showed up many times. The DNA of the CDR3 is TGCAGCGTTGAAGGACTAGCGGGCACCGGGGAGCTGTTTTTT. Its protein product is CSVEGLAGTGELFF. The chain carries TRBV29-1 and TRBJ2-2; 10 bases match TRBD2. After removal of 1 base from V and 4 bases from J, the junction contained 0 bases not matched to a gene. The CDR3 is 14 residues long. Germline values: CDR1 SQVTM, CDR2 ANQGSEA.

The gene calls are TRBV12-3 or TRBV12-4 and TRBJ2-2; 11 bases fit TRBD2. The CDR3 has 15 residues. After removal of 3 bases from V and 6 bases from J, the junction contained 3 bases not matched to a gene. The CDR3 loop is CASSFETSGAGELFF. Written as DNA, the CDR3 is TGTGCCAGCAGTTTCGAGACTAGCGGGGCCGGGGAGCTGTTTTTT.

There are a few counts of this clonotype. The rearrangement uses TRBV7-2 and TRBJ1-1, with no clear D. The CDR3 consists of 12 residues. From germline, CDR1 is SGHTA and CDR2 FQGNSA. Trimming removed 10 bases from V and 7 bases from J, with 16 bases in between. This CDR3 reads CATSSTGYEAFF. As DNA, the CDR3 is TGTGCCACCTCCTCAACGGGGTATGAAGCTTTCTTT.

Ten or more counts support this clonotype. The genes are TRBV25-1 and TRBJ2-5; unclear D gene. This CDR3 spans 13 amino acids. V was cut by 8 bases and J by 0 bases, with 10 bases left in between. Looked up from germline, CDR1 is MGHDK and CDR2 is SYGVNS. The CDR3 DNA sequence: TGTGCCAGCGGTACACCGAACCAAGAGACCCAGTACTTC. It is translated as CASGTPNQETQYF.

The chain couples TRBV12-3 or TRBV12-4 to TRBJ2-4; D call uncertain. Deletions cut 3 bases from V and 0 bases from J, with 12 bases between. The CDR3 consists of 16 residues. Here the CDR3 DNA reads TGTGCCAGCAGTTTTAGCAGCCCGCTAGCCAAAAACATTCAGTACTTC. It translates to CASSFSSPLAKNIQYF.